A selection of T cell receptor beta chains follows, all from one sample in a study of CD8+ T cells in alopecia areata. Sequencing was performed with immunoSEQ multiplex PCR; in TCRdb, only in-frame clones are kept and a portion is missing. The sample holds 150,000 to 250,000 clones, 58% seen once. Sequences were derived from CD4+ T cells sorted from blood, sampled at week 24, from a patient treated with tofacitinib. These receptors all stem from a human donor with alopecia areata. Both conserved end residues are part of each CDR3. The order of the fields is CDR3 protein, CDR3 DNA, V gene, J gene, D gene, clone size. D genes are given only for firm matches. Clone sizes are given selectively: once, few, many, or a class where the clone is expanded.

CDR3 protein: CASSLGRTEGDIQYF
CDR3 DNA: TGCGCCAGCAGCTTGGGACGGACCGAGGGGGATATTCAGTACTTC
V gene: TRBV5-1
J gene: TRBJ2-4
D gene: -
clone size: -

CDR3 protein: CASSLFTDQFF
CDR3 DNA: TGTGCCAGCAGCTTGTTTACAGATCAGTTCTTC
V gene: TRBV5-6
J gene: TRBJ2-1
D gene: -
clone size: few

CDR3 protein: CASSLQGGGTEAFF
CDR3 DNA: TGCGCCAGCAGCCTACAGGGAGGAGGCACTGAAGCTTTCTTT
V gene: TRBV5-1
J gene: TRBJ1-1
D gene: -
clone size: -

CDR3 protein: CASSLTRMDTQYF
CDR3 DNA: TGTGCCAGCAGCCTGACGCGTATGGATACGCAGTATTTT
V gene: TRBV5-6
J gene: TRBJ2-3
D gene: -
clone size: few

CDR3 protein: CASSYASTGTGGYTF
CDR3 DNA: TGTGCCAGCAGTTACGCATCTACCGGGACAGGGGGCTACACCTTC
V gene: TRBV6-5
J gene: TRBJ1-2
D gene: TRBD1
clone size: once

CDR3 protein: CASTQGGVNTGELFF
CDR3 DNA: TGTGCCAGCACCCAGGGCGGGGTGAACACCGGGGAGCTGTTTTTT
V gene: TRBV9
J gene: TRBJ2-2
D gene: -
clone size: -

CDR3 protein: CSARRQTQYF
CDR3 DNA: TGCAGTGCTAGACGACAGACCCAGTACTTC
V gene: TRBV20-1
J gene: TRBJ2-5
D gene: -
clone size: -

CDR3 protein: CASSDARGSSYEQYF
CDR3 DNA: TGTGCCAGCAGCGATGCCAGGGGATCTAGCTACGAGCAGTACTTC
V gene: TRBV25-1
J gene: TRBJ2-7
D gene: -
clone size: few

CDR3 protein: CASSHEGSYEQYF
CDR3 DNA: TGTGCCAGTAGCCACGAGGGTTCCTACGAGCAGTACTTC
V gene: TRBV19
J gene: TRBJ2-7
D gene: -
clone size: few

CDR3 protein: CASSSRTQAHGNTEAFF
CDR3 DNA: TGTGCCAGCAGCTCACGCACCCAAGCGCACGGAAACACTGAAGCTTTCTTT
V gene: TRBV7-2
J gene: TRBJ1-1
D gene: -
clone size: -

CDR3 protein: CASSQDATGRGNIQYF
CDR3 DNA: TGCGCCAGCAGCCAAGATGCGACGGGACGTGGAAACATTCAGTACTTC
V gene: TRBV4-1
J gene: TRBJ2-4
D gene: -
clone size: -